The clone carrying this TCR beta chain was counted many times. The data were obtained in a study of cytomegalovirus exposure and HLA in healthy donors. The PCR had 60 Vbeta and 13 Jbeta primers. Repertoires were generated with immunoSEQ multiplex PCR, while TCRdb's copy carries only in-frame clones and drops some. The sample records roughly 120,000 clones, approximately 80% being singletons. The V gene lost 1 base and the J gene lost 4 bases, with 11 bases spanning the gap. The CDR3 is 15 residues long. CDR1 and CDR2 from the germline V gene are MGHRA and YSYEKL. The TCR originated in an older woman in good health and CMV-seropositive. The chain combines TRBV4-1 with TRBJ1-5, with D perhaps matching TRBD1 (5 bases). The sequenced sample consisted of PBMCs. CDR3 sequence (DNA): TGCGCCAGCAGCCAAGTTATGGAGGGGAATCAGCCCCAGCATTTT. It codes for CASSQVMEGNQPQHF.